This T cell receptor beta chain was observed in a study of cytomegalovirus exposure and HLA in healthy donors. Primers for the PCR totalled 60 Vbeta and 13 Jbeta. Profiled with immunoSEQ multiplex PCR; TCRdb holds only in-frame clones, not every one. Found here are under 75,000 clones, roughly 90% of them singletons; the top ten hold 1.5% to 2%. The CDR3 is 15 residues long. V was pared by 3 bases and J by 2 bases, with 10 bases between. Germline-derived CDR1 and CDR2 are SGHTA and FQGNSA. At sampling all donors were nominally healthy, likely with unrecorded immune exposures. A remark on this clone: Its antigen is unidentified.

General study results and limits: Judged likely to be a sequencing artifact was a cluster of highly shared sequence variants. In an earlier analysis, about 87% or about 30%: the productive usage of most TCR beta V segments.

The sample was PBMCs. This sequence joins TRBV7-2 and TRBJ2-2; perhaps TRBD2 as D (5 bases). This clonotype originated in a woman in her 30s in good health and CMV-seronegative. The CDR3 region is CASSFDGLNTGELFF. The CDR3 nucleotides read TGTGCCAGCAGCTTTGACGGACTTAACACCGGGGAGCTGTTTTTT.